Listed below are T cell receptor beta chains from one sample, sequenced in a study of cytomegalovirus exposure and HLA in healthy donors. Method: immunoSEQ multiplex PCR; TCRdb's copy keeps in-frame clones and lacks some. The sample carries about 140,000 clones, roughly 80% recorded once. Sequenced sample: PBMCs. These receptors came from a female donor in good health and CMV-seronegative. Both conserved end residues are part of each CDR3. The order of the fields is V gene, D gene, J gene, clone size, CDR3 DNA, CDR3 protein. A D gene is named only where the DNA matches it firmly. A row's size may be missing; if present it is once, few, many or a size class.

>TRBV10-3|TRBD2|TRBJ2-1|-
TGTGCCATCAGTGAGAGGGAGGGAGGATATGAGCAGTTCTTC
CAISEREGGYEQFF
>TRBV14|-|TRBJ1-4|-
TGTGCCAGCAGCCGTCAGGGACACCTTAATGAAAAACTGTTTTTT
CASSRQGHLNEKLFF
>TRBV12-5|-|TRBJ1-1|-
TGTGCTAGTGGTCCAGACCGAGGTGTCCGAGCTTTCTTT
CASGPDRGVRAFF
>TRBV27|-|TRBJ2-1|-
TGTGCCAGCAGTTCCCTCCTAGTGTCGGACTACAATGAGCAGTTCTTC
CASSSLLVSDYNEQFF
>TRBV25-1|-|TRBJ2-7|few
TGTGCCAGCAGTGAAAGTCTACGCTCCTACGAGCAGTACTTC
CASSESLRSYEQYF
>TRBV11-2|-|TRBJ1-1|-
TGTGCCAGCAGCGTACAGGGTGTGAACACTGAAGCTTTCTTT
CASSVQGVNTEAFF
>TRBV5-1|-|TRBJ2-7|-
TGCGCCAGCAGCTTGGACCCGGGATTAAACTACGAGCAGTACTTC
CASSLDPGLNYEQYF
>TRBV6-5|-|TRBJ1-1|-
TGTGCCAGCAGTTACGGGGGGTTGATGAACACTGAAGCTTTCTTT
CASSYGGLMNTEAFF
>TRBV7-9|-|TRBJ1-2|-
TGTGCCAGCAGCCCGGGGGGCTATGGCTACACCTTC
CASSPGGYGYTF
>TRBV29-1|TRBD1|TRBJ2-3|few
TGCAGCGTTAATGGGGACAGAGGCACAGATACGCAGTATTTT
CSVNGDRGTDTQYF
>TRBV28|-|TRBJ2-7|-
TGTGCCAGCAGGGCCGGGACAAGTTACGAGCAGTACTTC
CASRAGTSYEQYF
>TRBV28|TRBD2|TRBJ2-7|-
TGTGCCAGCAGTTTAGGATCTAGCGGCTCCTACGAGCAGTACTTC
CASSLGSSGSYEQYF
>TRBV27|TRBD2|TRBJ2-7|-
TGTGCCAGCAGCCTGCTAGCGGACCAATACGAGCAGTACTTC
CASSLLADQYEQYF
>TRBV5-6|-|TRBJ1-1|-
TGTGCCAGCAGCTTGGTCTCCCGGACTGACACTGAAGCTTTCTTT
CASSLVSRTDTEAFF
>TRBV4-1|TRBD2|TRBJ2-1|-
TGCGCCAGCAGCCAAGAACGGGGGGAGAATGGAAAGTTCTTC
CASSQERGENGKFF
>TRBV4-1|TRBD2|TRBJ2-7|-
TGCGCCAGCAGCCAAGATGAGGCTAGCGGGAGCTACGAGCAGTACTTC
CASSQDEASGSYEQYF
>TRBV5-1|-|TRBJ2-7|-
TGCGCCAGCAGCTTTCCCCCCTTGGGAGATCACGAGCAGTACTTC
CASSFPPLGDHEQYF
>TRBV6-5|TRBD1|TRBJ1-4|-
TGTGCCAGCAGTCCCTCGTGGACAGGGCATGAAAAACTGTTTTTT
CASSPSWTGHEKLFF
>TRBV19|TRBD2|TRBJ2-2|-
TGTGCCAGTAGTATAGGCACGACTAGCGGGCTTCCGGCCGGGGAGCTGTTTTTT
CASSIGTTSGLPAGELFF
>TRBV25-1|-|TRBJ1-2|once
TGTGCCAGCAGTGAATTTGGGGGGAACTATGGCTACACCTTC
CASSEFGGNYGYTF
>TRBV30|TRBD1|TRBJ1-1|-
TGTGCCTGGACCCCCGGGACAGGGAACACTGAAGCTTTCTTT
CAWTPGTGNTEAFF
>TRBV11-2|-|TRBJ1-2|-
TGTGCCAGCAGCGGGACTCGTCGGGGTGGCTACACCTTC
CASSGTRRGGYTF
>TRBV19|-|TRBJ1-1|-
TGTGCCAGTACCATGGGACAGAACACTGAAGCTTTCTTT
CASTMGQNTEAFF
>TRBV7-9|TRBD1|TRBJ1-2|-
TGTGCCAGCAGCTTTTCGACAGGGGCCGGAGGGCCTTTTTTTTCCGTCTTC
CASSFSTGAGGPFFSVF
>TRBV6-5|-|TRBJ2-1|-
TGTGCCAGCAGTTATAGATCAAGCTCCTACAATGAGCAGTTCTTC
CASSYRSSSYNEQFF
>TRBV9|TRBD1|TRBJ2-3|-
TGTGCCAGCAGCGCAGGGACAGCTCCTAAAACAGATACGCAGTATTTT
CASSAGTAPKTDTQYF
>TRBV19|-|TRBJ2-6|-
TGTGCCAGTAGTGCGGACAAGTACTCTGGGGCCAACGTCCTGACTTTC
CASSADKYSGANVLTF
>TRBV2|TRBD1|TRBJ1-4|once
TGTGCCAGCAGTGCCGCGACAGGGGACGAAAAACTGTTTTTT
CASSAATGDEKLFF
>TRBV5-8|TRBD2|TRBJ2-3|-
TGTGCCAGCAGCCTGGGATGGGCGGGAGGCCCTCTAGATACGCAGTATTTT
CASSLGWAGGPLDTQYF
>TRBV6-6|TRBD1|TRBJ1-1|-
TGTGCCAGCAGTACAACAGGGGACGTCACTGAAGCTTTCTTT
CASSTTGDVTEAFF
>TRBV9|TRBD2|TRBJ2-3|-
TGTGCCAGCAGCGTCCGGACTAGCGGGGCCAGCACAGATACGCAGTATTTT
CASSVRTSGASTDTQYF
>TRBV4-1|-|TRBJ2-3|-
TGCGCCAGCAGCCAAGTTGGGGCTGGCACAGATACGCAGTATTTT
CASSQVGAGTDTQYF
>TRBV29-1|-|TRBJ1-4|-
TGCAGCGGGAAACATGGGGGGGCTACTAATGAAAAACTGTTTTTT
CSGKHGGATNEKLFF
>TRBV30|-|TRBJ2-7|-
TGTGCCTGGAGTGTACAGGTAGGCAGCGGGTCCTACGAGCAGTACTTC
CAWSVQVGSGSYEQYF
>TRBV27|TRBD2|TRBJ2-7|-
TGTGCCAGCAGTTCCCTAGCGGGAGATACCTACGAGCAGTACTTC
CASSSLAGDTYEQYF
>TRBV27|TRBD1|TRBJ1-2|-
TGTGCCAGCAGTTCTCCGACAGGGGCCGTTGAAGGCTACACCTTC
CASSSPTGAVEGYTF
>TRBV4-1|-|TRBJ2-1|-
TGCGCCAGCAGCCTAGAACTACGCACTGGCAACAATGAGCAGTTCTTC
CASSLELRTGNNEQFF
>TRBV6-5|-|TRBJ1-4|few
TGTGCCACAACAGGGTCCGGGAACGAAAAACTGTTTTTT
CATTGSGNEKLFF
>TRBV5-1|TRBD2|TRBJ2-2|-
TGCGCCAGCAGCAGAGGGACTAGCGGGAGCCGACGGATGACCGGGGAGCTGTTTTTT
CASSRGTSGSRRMTGELFF
>TRBV2|TRBD1|TRBJ1-1|few
TGTGCCAGCAGTACTACGACAGGGATGACCACTGAAGCTTTCTTT
CASSTTTGMTTEAFF
>TRBV28|-|TRBJ1-5|-
TGTGCCACCAACAGGGAAGTCGGCAATCAGCCCCAGCATTTT
CATNREVGNQPQHF
>TRBV19|TRBD1|TRBJ2-1|-
TGTGCCAGTAGTGCCGAAGACAGGGGCAAGCAGTTCTTC
CASSAEDRGKQFF
>TRBV28|-|TRBJ1-2|-
TGTGCCAGCAGTTTACAGGGCGGAAACTATGGCTACACCTTC
CASSLQGGNYGYTF
>TRBV4-2|TRBD1|TRBJ2-1|-
TGTGCCAGCAGCCAAGCTACGGAGGGGACAGGGAGGGATGAGCAGTTCTTC
CASSQATEGTGRDEQFF
>TRBV6-1|-|TRBJ1-1|-
TGTGCCAGCAGTGAGGACAAACTCTACACTGAAGCTTTCTTT
CASSEDKLYTEAFF
>TRBV29-1|TRBD2|TRBJ2-7|-
TGCAGCGCCGGGGGGTCGTCGGGCTACGAGCAGTACTTC
CSAGGSSGYEQYF